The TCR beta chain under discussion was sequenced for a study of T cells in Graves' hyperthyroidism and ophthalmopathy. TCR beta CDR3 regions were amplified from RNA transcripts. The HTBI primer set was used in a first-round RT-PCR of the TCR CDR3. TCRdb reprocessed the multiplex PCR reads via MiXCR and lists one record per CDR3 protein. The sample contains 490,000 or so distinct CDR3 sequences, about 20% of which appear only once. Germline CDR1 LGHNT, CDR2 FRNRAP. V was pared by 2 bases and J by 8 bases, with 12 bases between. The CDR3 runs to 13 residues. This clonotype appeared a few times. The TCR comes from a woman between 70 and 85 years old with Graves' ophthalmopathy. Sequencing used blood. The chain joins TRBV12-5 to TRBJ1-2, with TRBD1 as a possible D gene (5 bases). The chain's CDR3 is CASGLLQAGGYTF. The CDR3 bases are TGTGCTAGTGGTTTGTTACAGGCGGGCGGCTACACCTTC.